These 15 T cell receptor beta chains originate from one sample sequenced in a study of blood T cell repertoires in COVID-19. Sequenced by immunoSEQ multiplex PCR; TCRdb stores in-frame clones only, minus some. The sample consists of roughly 94,000 clones, around 83% of them appearing once. The sequenced sample was peripheral blood. The source is a man aged 60 to 75 with acute or convalescent COVID-19.

This clone was detected a few times. The chain uses TRBV19 and TRBJ1-5; D is possibly TRBD1 (5 bases). The CDR3 totals 12 residues. From germline, CDR1 is LNHDA and CDR2 SQIVND (reference sequence). Between the trimmed V and J ends, which lost 7 bases and 5 bases, there was a span of 9 bases. The CDR3 DNA follows: TGTGCCAGTACTAGGGGTGATCAGCCCCAGCATTTT. Amino acids: CASTRGDQPQHF.

The chain has TRBV2 and TRBJ2-5; 7 nucleotides align to TRBD2. With 3 bases clipped from V and 4 bases from J, the junction kept 17 bases outside the gene matches. The CDR3 runs to 18 residues. CDR1 and CDR2 from the germline V gene are SNHLY and FYNNEI. The CDR3, as DNA: TGTGCCAGCAGTGACCGCGGCCTTTCCCGGGGGAGGGGAGAGACCCAGTACTTC. Translating it yields CASSDRGLSRGRGETQYF. The whole variable domain, remainder taken from reference TRBV2 and TRBJ2-5, is EPEVTQTPSHQVTQMGQEVILRCVPISNHLYFYWYRQILGQKVEFLVSFYNNEISEKSEIFDDQFSVERPDGSNFTLKIRSTKLEDSAMYFCASSDRGLSRGRGETQYFGPGTRLLVL.

This clone has a handful of counts. This chain connects TRBV5-6 to TRBJ1-2; TRBD1 matches at 7 bases. In germline, CDR1 is SGHDT, CDR2 YYEEEE. This CDR3 is built from 11 residues. Unmatched junction bases numbered 1, after V lost 4 bases and J lost 7 bases. The CDR3 is CASSNRGGYTF. CDR3 DNA sequence: TGTGCCAGCAGCAACAGGGGTGGCTACACCTTC.

The J gene is TRBJ2-2, the V gene TRBV12-3 or TRBV12-4, with D unclear. The CDR3 covers 13 residues. Trimming stripped 3 bases from V and 3 bases from J, with 5 bases between. The CDR3 DNA reads TGTGCCAGCAGTTTTTCGTACACCGGGGAGCTGTTTTTT. This translates into CASSFSYTGELFF.

The chain couples TRBV5-4 to TRBJ2-6, with 9 bases that match TRBD1. The ends lost 2 bases at V and 0 bases at J; junction bases unmatched: 3. Germline V gene lookup returns CDR1 SGHNT and CDR2 YYREEE (reference sequence). This CDR3 has 17 residues. DNA of the CDR3: TGTGCCAGCAGCTTTGGACAGGGGTACTCTGGGGCCAACGTCCTGACTTTC. The encoded protein is CASSFGQGYSGANVLTF.

This clone was detected only a few times. The gene calls are TRBV2 and TRBJ1-1; D remains unclear. This CDR3 region has 12 residues. The V and J ends lost 6 bases and 2 bases respectively, with 7 bases between them. Germline lookup yields CDR1 SNHLY and CDR2 FYNNEI. The CDR3 loop is CASRTGNTEAFF. The CDR3 DNA reads as TGTGCCAGCAGAACGGGAAACACTGAAGCTTTCTTT. Full variable domain (outside the CDR3, taken from reference TRBV2 and TRBJ1-1): EPEVTQTPSHQVTQMGQEVILRCVPISNHLYFYWYRQILGQKVEFLVSFYNNEISEKSEIFDDQFSVERPDGSNFTLKIRSTKLEDSAMYFCASRTGNTEAFFGQGTRLTVV.

The sample holds one count of this clone. V gene TRBV5-1 combines with J gene TRBJ2-5; 10 bases agree with TRBD2. The junction had 3 bases not matched to a gene; V was cut back by 4 bases and J by 3 bases. The CDR3 spans 14 residues. Germline V gene lookup returns CDR1 SGHRS and CDR2 YFSETQ. CDR3 sequence: CASSMGTSEETQYF. The CDR3, as DNA: TGCGCCAGCAGCATGGGGACTAGCGAAGAGACCCAGTACTTC.

This clone was seen only once. The V call is TRBV12-3 or TRBV12-4, the J call TRBJ1-4; the D is unclear. This CDR3 has 12 amino acids. V gave up 3 bases and J gave up 11 bases, with 10 bases separating them. The CDR3: CASSLGEAKLFF. CDR3 nucleotide sequence: TGTGCCAGCAGTTTGGGAGAGGCGAAACTGTTTTTT.

The count of this clone is one. The chain is built from TRBV3-1 (or the pseudogene TRBV3-2) and TRBJ1-1; D remains unclear. Germline CDR1 and CDR2: LGHDT and YNNKEL (reference sequence). The CDR3 loop spans 17 amino acids. V was cut by 3 bases and J by 1 base, with 18 bases left in between. CDR3 residues: CASSQELAVAKNTEAFF. CDR3 sequence (DNA): TGTGCCAGCAGCCAGGAACTAGCCGTCGCGAAGAACACTGAAGCTTTCTTT.

The V call is TRBV6-6, the J call TRBJ1-1, with 9 nucleotides matching TRBD1. The CDR3 runs 16 residues. The germline V gene encodes CDR1 MNHNY and CDR2 SVGAGI (reference sequence). Trimming removed 0 bases from V and 3 bases from J; junction bases left unmatched: 5. The CDR3 sequence: CASSYSTGGKDTEAFF. The CDR3 bases are TGTGCCAGCAGTTACTCGACAGGGGGAAAGGACACTGAAGCTTTCTTT.

The gene calls are TRBV5-1 and TRBJ2-1; D might be TRBD1 (6 bases). V was cut by 4 bases and J by 5 bases, with 25 bases left in between. The CDR3 is made up of 18 amino acids. The germline CDR1 and CDR2 sequences are SGHRS and YFSETQ. The CDR3 DNA reads as TGCGCCAGCAGCCCGCCCCCCACAGGGATGGATTGGAACAATGAGCAGTTCTTC. The encoded protein is CASSPPPTGMDWNNEQFF.

The V gene is TRBV7-3, the J gene TRBJ2-3; 11 positions agree with TRBD2. The CDR3 loop spans 16 amino acids. V shed 5 bases, J shed 5 bases, and the junction held 9 bases outside the gene matches. CDR1 is SGHTA and CDR2 is FQGTGA in the germline V gene. In DNA form, the CDR3 reads TGTGCCAGCAGCGTTCAAGTAGCGGGGGGGTTAGATACGCAGTATTTT. Translated, it gives CASSVQVAGGLDTQYF.

The chain uses TRBV3-1 (or the pseudogene TRBV3-2) and TRBJ1-1, with a possible D match to TRBD1 (5 bases). There are 14 residues in the CDR3. Trimming took off 7 bases at V and 4 bases at J, with 16 bases between the two ends. Germline V gives CDR1 LGHDT, CDR2 YNNKEL (reference sequence). CDR3 DNA: TGTGCCAGCAAGACCTGGCAGGGAGGCACTGAAGCTTTCTTT. As protein: CASKTWQGGTEAFF.

The chain joins TRBV6-2 or TRBV6-3 to TRBJ1-5; possible D gene TRBD1, 6 bases. Germline V gene lookup returns CDR1 MNHEY and CDR2 SVGEGT. The V and J ends lost 2 bases and 1 base respectively, with 12 bases between them. This CDR3 is 16 amino acids long. The CDR3: CASSYRGRGSNQPQHF. CDR3 nucleotides: TGTGCCAGCAGTTACCGCGGCAGGGGAAGCAATCAGCCCCAGCATTTT.

This clone was found once. The chain has TRBV5-1 and TRBJ2-7; 13 bases agree with TRBD2. This CDR3 spans 19 amino acids. Germline V lookup: CDR1 SGHRS, CDR2 YFSETQ. V trimming: 4 bases; J trimming: 2 bases; junction bases outside the gene matches: 15. CDR3 nucleotides: TGCGCCAGCAGCCGCACCGGGACTAGCGGGGACCCGAGCACCTACGAGCAGTACTTC. Amino acids: CASSRTGTSGDPSTYEQYF.